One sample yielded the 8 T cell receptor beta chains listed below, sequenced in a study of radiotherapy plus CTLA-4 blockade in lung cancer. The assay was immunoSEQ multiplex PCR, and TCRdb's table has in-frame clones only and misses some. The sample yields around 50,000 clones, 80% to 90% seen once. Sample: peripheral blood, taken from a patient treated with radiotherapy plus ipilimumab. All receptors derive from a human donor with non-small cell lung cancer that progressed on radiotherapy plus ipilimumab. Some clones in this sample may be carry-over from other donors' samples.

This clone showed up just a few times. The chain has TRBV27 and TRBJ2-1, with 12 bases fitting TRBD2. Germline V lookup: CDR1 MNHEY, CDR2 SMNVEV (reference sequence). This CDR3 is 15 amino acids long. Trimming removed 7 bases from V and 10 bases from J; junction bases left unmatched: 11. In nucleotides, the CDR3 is TGTGCCAGCAATCAACGACTAGCGGGAGATGGAGAGCAGTTCTTC. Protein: CASNQRLAGDGEQFF.

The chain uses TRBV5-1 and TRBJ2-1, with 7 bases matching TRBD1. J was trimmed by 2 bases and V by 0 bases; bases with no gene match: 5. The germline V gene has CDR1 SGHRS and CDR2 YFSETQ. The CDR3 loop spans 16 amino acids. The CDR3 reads CASSLVWQGAYNEQFF. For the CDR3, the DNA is TGCGCCAGCAGCTTGGTATGGCAGGGGGCCTACAATGAGCAGTTCTTC.

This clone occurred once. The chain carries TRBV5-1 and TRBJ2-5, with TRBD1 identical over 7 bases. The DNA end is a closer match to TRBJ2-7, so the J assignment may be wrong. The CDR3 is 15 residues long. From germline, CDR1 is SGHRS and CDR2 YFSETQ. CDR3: CASSVTPGQNYEQYF. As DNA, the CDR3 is TGCGCCAGCAGCGTCACTCCGGGACAGAACTACGAGCAGTACTTC.

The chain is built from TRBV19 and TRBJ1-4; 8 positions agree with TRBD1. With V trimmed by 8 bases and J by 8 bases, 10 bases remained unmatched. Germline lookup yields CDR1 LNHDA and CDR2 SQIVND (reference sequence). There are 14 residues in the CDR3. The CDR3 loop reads CASGHRGGFEKLFF. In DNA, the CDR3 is TGTGCCAGTGGCCACAGGGGGGGTTTCGAAAAACTGTTTTTT.

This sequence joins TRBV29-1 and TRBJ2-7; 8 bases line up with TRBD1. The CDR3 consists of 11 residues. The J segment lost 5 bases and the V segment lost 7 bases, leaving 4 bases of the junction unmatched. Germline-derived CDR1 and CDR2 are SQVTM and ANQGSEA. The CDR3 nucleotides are TGCAGCGGCGGACAGGGCCACGAGCAGTACTTC. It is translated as CSGGQGHEQYF.

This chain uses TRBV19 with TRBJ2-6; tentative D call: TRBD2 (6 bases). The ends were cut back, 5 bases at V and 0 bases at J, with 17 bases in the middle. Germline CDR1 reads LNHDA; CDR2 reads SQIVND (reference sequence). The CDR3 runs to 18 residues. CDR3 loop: CASSSRGGPFSGANVLTF. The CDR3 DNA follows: TGTGCCAGTAGTTCCCGGGGAGGCCCATTCTCTGGGGCCAACGTCCTGACTTTC.

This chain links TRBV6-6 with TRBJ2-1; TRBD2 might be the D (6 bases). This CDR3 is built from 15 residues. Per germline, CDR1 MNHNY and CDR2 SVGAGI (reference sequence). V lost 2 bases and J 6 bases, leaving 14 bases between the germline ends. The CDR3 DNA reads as TGTGCCAGCAGTTACACACGCGGGGTTGGCAATGAGCAGTTCTTC. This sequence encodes CASSYTRGVGNEQFF.

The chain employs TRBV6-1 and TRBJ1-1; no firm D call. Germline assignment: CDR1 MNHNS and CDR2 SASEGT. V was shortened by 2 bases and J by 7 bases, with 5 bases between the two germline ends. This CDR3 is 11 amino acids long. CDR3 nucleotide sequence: TGTGCCAGCAGTGAAATTTATGAAGCTTTCTTT. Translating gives CASSEIYEAFF.